This T cell receptor (beta chain) was recovered during a study of T cell repertoires in cytomegalovirus infection. Study overall: Well-studied HLA-B-restricted CMV epitopes were used in the study alongside recently identified HLA-C-restricted ones. TCR beta signatures that were public indicated CMV infection and matching HLA type.

Notes on this clonotype: Its specificity is unknown.

Findings and limits, study-wide: What dominated the ex vivo response were HLA-C-restricted CMV-specific TCR beta clonotypes. There were carriers of CMV plus the relevant HLA, and cumulative public TCR beta family frequency identified them.

TCRdb redid the calling of the reads with MiXCR, one entry per CDR3 protein. The sample consists of roughly 160,000 distinct CDR3 sequences, roughly 22% of them appearing once. Sequences were derived from CD8+ T cells from cultured PBMCs, sampled from culture after CMV antigen stimulation. This clonotype was obtained from a human donor in good health (CMV status not recorded). Some clones in this sample may be carry-over from other donors' samples.

The CDR3 sequence is CASSLEARGSDTEAFF. Here the CDR3 DNA reads TGTGCCAGCAGCTTAGAGGCCCGGGGATCAGACACTGAAGCTTTCTTT. V is TRBV7-2 and J is TRBJ1-1; D unresolved. The V end lost 1 base, the J end lost 3 bases, and 15 bases lay between the germline ends. This CDR3 contains 16 residues. From germline, CDR1 is SGHTA and CDR2 FQGNSA.